This is a list of T cell receptor beta chains from one sample in a study of regulatory T cells in long-lasting Graves disease. TCRdb called the multiplex PCR reads again in MiXCR, with one record for every CDR3 protein. The repertoire holds about 530,000 distinct CDR3 sequences, with 15% to 20% as singletons. A further study also used this sample, focusing on T cells in Graves' hyperthyroidism and ophthalmopathy.

Sequencing used peripheral blood mononuclear cells (PBMCs), obtained at new diagnosis, from a patient treated with antithyroid drugs. The receptors here all came from a woman aged 40-60 years with Graves disease. CDR3s include the opening cysteine and the closing phenylalanine or tryptophan. The D gene is left open where the match is weak. Size is stated for part of the rows, as once, few or many counts, or as a class when the clone is expanded.

many,TRBJ2-2,TRBV7-9,-,CASSLGIGPTGELFF,TGTGCCAGCAGCTTAGGAATAGGGCCCACCGGGGAGCTGTTTTTT
many,TRBJ1-1,TRBV6-1,TRBD1,CASSPRQGSARFKTEAFF,TGTGCCAGCAGTCCGCGACAGGGATCCGCGCGGTTTAAAACTGAAGCTTTCTTT
many,TRBJ2-1,TRBV20-1,TRBD2,CSARGLAGGQNEQFF,TGCAGTGCTAGGGGCTTAGCGGGGGGGCAGAATGAGCAGTTCTTC
few,TRBJ1-4,TRBV12-3/TRBV12-4,TRBD1,CASSSHRQGTQKLFF,TGTGCCAGCAGCTCCCATCGACAGGGGACTCAAAAACTGTTTTTT
-,TRBJ2-7,TRBV11-2,TRBD1,CASSELRDRPYVAYF,TGTGCCAGCAGCGAACTCCGGGACAGACCCTACGTTGCGTACTTC
few,TRBJ2-7,TRBV20-1,-,CSAKAGGPSEQYF,TGCAGTGCTAAGGCCGGGGGCCCTTCCGAGCAGTACTTC
many,TRBJ1-2,TRBV2,TRBD1,CASSDMTGSHYGYTF,TGTGCCAGCAGTGATATGACAGGGAGCCACTATGGCTACACCTTC
many,TRBJ2-4,TRBV12-3/TRBV12-4,-,CASSRRGGGNIQYF,TGTGCCAGCAGCCGCAGGGGGGGCGGAAACATTCAGTACTTC
-,TRBJ2-7,TRBV5-6,TRBD1,CASSLGGLLTGTSYEQYF,TGTGCCAGCAGCTTGGGGGGATTATTGACAGGGACCTCCTACGAGCAGTACTTC
few,TRBJ1-6,TRBV19,TRBD1,CASSIRTGNSPLHF,TGTGCCAGTAGTATCAGGACAGGGAATTCGCCCCTCCACTTT
-,TRBJ1-2,TRBV24-1,TRBD1,CATSDPYRGGGYTF,TGTGCCACCAGTGATCCATACAGGGGCGGCGGCTACACCTTC
many,TRBJ1-1,TRBV12-3/TRBV12-4,TRBD1,CASSGTGVPEAFF,TGTGCCAGCAGTGGGACAGGGGTCCCTGAAGCTTTCTTT
-,TRBJ2-3,TRBV5-1,-,CASSLLPGQITDTQYF,TGCGCCAGCAGCTTGTTACCGGGACAAATCACAGATACGCAGTATTTT
few,TRBJ1-4,TRBV4-1,-,CASSQEARPTNEKLFF,TGCGCCAGCAGCCAAGAGGCGAGGCCAACTAATGAAAAACTGTTTTTT
few,TRBJ2-5,TRBV29-1,-,CSVEAGTYPETQYF,TGCAGCGTTGAAGCAGGAACTTATCCAGAGACCCAGTACTTC
-,TRBJ1-3,TRBV2,TRBD1,CASSEGQKTGNTIYF,TGTGCCAGCAGTGAGGGACAGAAAACTGGAAACACCATATATTTT
many,TRBJ1-5,TRBV12-3/TRBV12-4,-,CASSLRRVSGISNQPQHF,TGTGCCAGCAGTTTAAGGCGTGTATCGGGGATAAGCAATCAGCCCCAGCATTTT
-,TRBJ2-2,TRBV7-2,TRBD2,CASSLPSGGPDTGELFF,TGTGCCAGCAGCTTACCTAGCGGGGGGCCCGACACCGGGGAGCTGTTTTTT
few,TRBJ1-1,TRBV5-1,TRBD1,CASSSPGTGANTEAFF,TGCGCCAGCAGCTCTCCGGGGACAGGGGCGAACACTGAAGCTTTCTTT
few,TRBJ2-2,TRBV7-9,TRBD1,CASSLRGQGRTGELFF,TGTGCCAGCAGCTTAAGGGGACAGGGAAGAACCGGGGAGCTGTTTTTT
few,TRBJ2-5,TRBV14,TRBD1,CASSRQGPETQYF,TGTGCCAGCAGCCGACAGGGGCCAGAGACCCAGTACTTC
-,TRBJ1-5,TRBV10-3,TRBD1,CASSRTGPAPQHF,TGTGCCAGCAGTAGGACAGGGCCAGCGCCCCAGCATTTT
many,TRBJ1-2,TRBV5-1,-,CASRSTESYGYTF,TGCGCCAGCCGATCGACAGAAAGCTATGGCTACACCTTC